The 26 T cell receptor beta chains below come from one sample, sequenced in a study of CD8+ T cells in alopecia areata. Regarding treatment: oral pan-JAK inhibitor, 5-10 mg twice daily. After isolation, RNA underwent reverse transcription to generate cDNA as the sequencing template. TCRdb's copy holds only in-frame clones and misses some; the assay was immunoSEQ multiplex PCR. Among around 300,000 clones, roughly 63% were seen once, and the ten largest hold roughly 0.93%. This specimen was CD4+ T cells sorted from blood, taken at week 52, from a patient treated with tofacitinib. The receptors stem from a human donor with alopecia areata.

A few counts support this clone. This rearrangement joins TRBV29-1 to TRBJ2-5; D is possibly TRBD2 (6 bases). The germline CDR1 and CDR2 sequences are SQVTM and ANQGSEA. There are 14 residues in the CDR3. Trimming shortened V by 5 bases and J by 0 bases, and 13 bases separated the two germline ends. CDR3 region: CSVQGSGNQETQYF. As DNA, the CDR3 is TGCAGCGTTCAGGGTAGCGGTAACCAAGAGACCCAGTACTTC.

This chain joins TRBV9 and TRBJ2-3; maybe TRBD1 (6 bases). The V gene lost 4 bases and the J gene lost 6 bases, with 15 bases spanning the gap. There are 14 residues in the CDR3. Germline CDR1 SGDLS, CDR2 YYNGEE. CDR3 in amino acids: CASSFRQVGDTQYF. The CDR3 DNA is TGTGCCAGCAGCTTTCGACAGGTTGGGGATACGCAGTATTTT.

The chain recombines TRBV27 with TRBJ1-5, with 11 bases identical to TRBD1. In germline, CDR1 is MNHEY, CDR2 SMNVEV (reference sequence). V shed 6 bases, J shed 3 bases, and the junction held 4 bases outside the gene matches. This CDR3 contains 15 residues. The CDR3 region has the DNA TGTGCCAGCAGCCGGGACAGGGGGATCAATCAGCCCCAGCATTTT. This encodes CASSRDRGINQPQHF.

This clone was observed a few times. The V and J genes are TRBV7-8 and TRBJ2-2; D ambiguous. V gave up 1 base and J gave up 4 bases, with 13 bases separating them. Germline V gene sequence: CDR1 SGHVS, CDR2 FQNEAQ. This CDR3 spans 16 amino acids. CDR3 sequence (DNA): TGTGCCAGCAGCTTAGTTCCCGGAGTCGGCACCGGGGAGCTGTTTTTT. It translates to CASSLVPGVGTGELFF.

This clone was found a few times. This chain joins TRBV6-5 and TRBJ2-7; tentatively, D is TRBD1 (6 bases). Trimming cost V 7 bases and J 0 bases, with 13 bases left between them. The CDR3 consists of 14 residues. Germline V gives CDR1 MNHEY, CDR2 SVGAGI. This chain's CDR3 is CASIDLGGSYEQYF. As DNA, the CDR3 is TGTGCCAGCATTGACCTAGGGGGCTCCTACGAGCAGTACTTC.

The chain uses TRBV5-4 and TRBJ1-2; 9 bases map to TRBD1. The germline gives CDR1 SGHNT, CDR2 YYREEE (reference sequence). After removal of 0 bases from V and 5 bases from J, the junction contained 5 bases not matched to a gene. The CDR3 spans 15 residues. The CDR3 nucleotides are TGTGCCAGCAGCTTGGCCGGAGACAGGGGGTATGGCTACACCTTC. Translating it yields CASSLAGDRGYGYTF.

This clone was detected only a few times. The gene calls are TRBV7-2 and TRBJ1-5; 7 bases line up with TRBD1. J gave up 2 bases and V 4 bases, and 14 bases lay outside the gene matches. Germline values: CDR1 SGHTA, CDR2 FQGNSA. This CDR3 is 18 amino acids long. This chain's CDR3 is CASSYLRSVTGGNQPQHF. Written as DNA, the CDR3 is TGTGCCAGCAGCTACTTAAGATCGGTCACAGGGGGCAATCAGCCCCAGCATTTT.

The chain couples TRBV5-1 to TRBJ2-5; 7 bases map to TRBD1. Germline V CDR1 and CDR2: SGHRS, YFSETQ. V lost 5 bases to trimming and J lost 0 bases; unmatched junction nucleotides: 7. This CDR3 region has 15 residues. This CDR3 is CASRPGTVYQETQYF. The CDR3, as DNA: TGCGCCAGCAGACCCGGGACAGTATACCAAGAGACCCAGTACTTC.

The rearrangement uses TRBV6-5 and TRBJ1-6; the D gene is possibly TRBD1 (6 bases). This CDR3 has 15 amino acids. Germline CDR1 is MNHEY and CDR2 is SVGAGI. V shed 6 bases and J shed 10 bases, with 19 bases lying between them. CDR3 bases: TGTGCCAGCAGCCTGGGGGACACGGAGTGGTCACCCCTCCACTTT. Translation gives CASSLGDTEWSPLHF.

The chain joins TRBV4-1 to TRBJ2-7; D call uncertain. The CDR3 runs to 15 residues. V was shortened by 0 bases and J by 0 bases, with 9 bases between the two germline ends. From germline, CDR1 is MGHRA and CDR2 YSYEKL. The CDR3 spells CASSQDRTSSYEQYF. The CDR3 DNA is TGCGCCAGCAGCCAAGACAGGACCAGCTCCTACGAGCAGTACTTC.

The rearrangement uses TRBV10-3 and TRBJ2-5, with 10 bases lining up with TRBD1. V lost 8 bases to trimming and J lost 2 bases; unmatched junction nucleotides: 8. The CDR3 spans 15 residues. Germline loops: CDR1 ENHRY, CDR2 SYGVKD. The CDR3 DNA reads as TGTGCCATCGGTAGACAGGGGGCAAGTCAAGAGACCCAGTACTTC. Protein sequence: CAIGRQGASQETQYF.

V and J are TRBV5-1 and TRBJ1-6, with 7 bases identical to TRBD1. The CDR3 sequence is 14 residues long. Germline CDR1 and CDR2: SGHRS and YFSETQ. Trimming at V came to 4 bases and at J to 6 bases, leaving 4 bases not matched to a gene. CDR3 sequence reads: CASSTGQANSPLHF. CDR3 DNA sequence: TGCGCCAGCAGCACCGGACAGGCTAATTCACCCCTCCACTTT. Full variable domain (missing parts from reference TRBV5-1 and TRBJ1-6): KAGVTQTPRYLIKTRGQQVTLSCSPISGHRSVSWYQQTPGQGLQFLFEYFSETQRNKGNFPGRFSGRQFSNSRSEMNVSTLELGDSALYLCASSTGQANSPLHFGNGTRLTVT.

The chain recombines TRBV25-1 with TRBJ1-6, with a weak D call TRBD1 (6 bases). The CDR3 has 12 residues. Trimming removed 6 bases at V and 13 bases at J, with 13 bases between. Germline CDR1 MGHDK, CDR2 SYGVNS. The CDR3 here is CASREGTRPLHF. CDR3 sequence (DNA): TGTGCCAGCAGAGAGGGGACAAGGCCCCTCCACTTT.

The V call is TRBV27, the J call TRBJ1-4, with 10 bases aligning to TRBD1. CDR3 length equals 17 residues. CDR1 and CDR2 (germline): MNHEY, SMNVEV (reference sequence). The trim removed 8 bases at V and 8 bases at J, leaving 17 bases unmatched. DNA for the CDR3: TGTGCCAGCCCCCCGGGACAGGGGCCTAATAGAGGGGAAAAACTGTTTTTT. Amino acids: CASPPGQGPNRGEKLFF.

Worth noting for this clone: Other DNA variants within this sample encode the same CDR3. This chain uses TRBV7-8 with TRBJ2-3; the D is unclear. The length of the CDR3 is 14 residues. Trimming took 1 base from V and 0 from J, leaving 5 bases between them. CDR1 and CDR2 from the germline V gene are SGHVS and FQNEAQ. The CDR3 reads CASSLVPSTDTQYF. The CDR3 DNA follows: TGTGCCAGCAGCTTAGTGCCCAGCACAGATACGCAGTATTTT.

The rearrangement links TRBV5-4 to TRBJ2-5; D might be TRBD1 (6 bases). The germline V gene has CDR1 SGHNT and CDR2 YYREEE (reference sequence). The CDR3 consists of 14 residues. V was clipped by 4 bases and J by 2 bases, with 12 bases between them. CDR3 DNA sequence: TGTGCCAGCAGCCAGAGGACAGAGCAAGAGACCCAGTACTTC. It translates to CASSQRTEQETQYF.

This clone was detected only a few times. The chain links TRBV29-1 to TRBJ2-5; possibly TRBD1 for D (5 bases). There are 12 residues in the CDR3. Germline assignment: CDR1 SQVTM and CDR2 ANQGSEA. The V and J ends lost 5 bases and 5 bases respectively, with 12 bases between them. This CDR3 reads CSVWGQAETQYF. As DNA, the CDR3 is TGCAGCGTTTGGGGCCAGGCGGAGACCCAGTACTTC.

The chain uses TRBV7-8 and TRBJ2-4; 12 nucleotides line up with TRBD2. Germline loops: CDR1 SGHVS, CDR2 FQNEAQ. J gave up 0 bases and V 5 bases, and 8 bases lay outside the gene matches. This CDR3 comprises 18 residues. CDR3 loop: CASSVGLAGGVAKNIQYF. In DNA form, the CDR3 reads TGTGCCAGCAGCGTGGGGCTAGCGGGAGGGGTAGCCAAAAACATTCAGTACTTC.

The J gene is TRBJ2-1, the V gene TRBV29-1; D unclear. The CDR3 extends over 14 amino acids. Deletions cut 5 bases from V and 0 bases from J, with 11 bases between. Germline CDR1 SQVTM, CDR2 ANQGSEA. The CDR3 DNA follows: TGCAGCGTTCGACCCTACCTCTCCTACAATGAGCAGTTCTTC. Encoded protein: CSVRPYLSYNEQFF.

The gene calls are TRBV5-6 and TRBJ2-5; no clear D gene. This CDR3 contains 12 residues. Germline lookup yields CDR1 SGHDT and CDR2 YYEEEE. Between the trimmed V and J ends, which lost 3 bases and 3 bases, there was a span of 6 bases. The CDR3 sequence: CASSWAEETQYF. The DNA for the CDR3 is TGTGCCAGCAGCTGGGCCGAAGAGACCCAGTACTTC.

This clone was seen a few times. This chain links TRBV7-6 with TRBJ1-6; 7 bases match TRBD1. From germline, CDR1 is SGHVS and CDR2 FNYEAQ. The V segment lost 5 bases and the J segment 9 bases; nucleotides outside the gene matches: 13. The CDR3 length is 16 residues. The CDR3 DNA is TGTGCCAGCAGCACACAGACAGGGCTGCCAGGTTCACCCCTCCACTTT. Residues: CASSTQTGLPGSPLHF.

With regard to this clone: The same CDR3 also results from other DNA sequences found in this sample. The CDR3 nucleotides are TGCAGCGTTGGAGGAGTTTCTGGAAACACCATATATTTT. Translating gives CSVGGVSGNTIYF. The J gene is TRBJ1-3, the V gene TRBV29-1; D unresolved. V lost 4 bases and J lost 1, with 8 bases in between. Germline V gene data show CDR1 as SQVTM and CDR2 as ANQGSEA. The CDR3 contains 13 residues.

The rearrangement uses TRBV9 and TRBJ2-3, with TRBD1 as a possible D gene (6 bases). Germline values: CDR1 SGDLS, CDR2 YYNGEE. The CDR3 runs 14 residues. With 3 bases removed from V and 1 base from J, the gap between germline ends came to 9 bases. CDR3 DNA: TGTGCCAGCAGCGGCGGACAGCGCACAGATACGCAGTATTTT. This codes for CASSGGQRTDTQYF.

The genes are TRBV5-6 and TRBJ2-7, with TRBD2 as a possible D gene (6 bases). The germline V and J ends were trimmed by 5 bases and 4 bases, with 16 bases remaining between them. This CDR3 is 14 amino acids long. From germline, CDR1 is SGHDT and CDR2 YYEEEE. This CDR3 reads CASSFPGLNYEQYF. The CDR3 region has the DNA TGTGCCAGCAGTTTTCCGGGACTTAATTACGAGCAGTACTTC. The full variable domain, rest sourced from reference TRBV5-6 and TRBJ2-7, is DAGVTQSPTHLIKTRGQQVTLRCSPKSGHDTVSWYQQALGQGPQFIFQYYEEEERQRGNFPDRFSGHQFPNYSSELNVNALLLGDSALYLCASSFPGLNYEQYFGPGTRLTVT.

The chain combines TRBV29-1 with TRBJ2-7; 7 nucleotides align to TRBD1. The CDR3 spans 13 residues. V gave up 4 bases and J gave up 1 base; unmatched junction bases: 4. Germline V gene data show CDR1 as SQVTM and CDR2 as ANQGSEA. CDR3 DNA: TGCAGCGTTGCCGGCAGGGGGTCCTACGAGCAGTACTTC. It codes for CSVAGRGSYEQYF.

The chain links TRBV9 to TRBJ1-2, with D possibly being TRBD1 (6 bases). Germline V CDR1 and CDR2: SGDLS, YYNGEE. The CDR3 spans 13 residues. V lost 3 bases and J 6 bases, leaving 12 bases between the germline ends. The CDR3 reads CASSATGTDGYTF. CDR3 in DNA: TGTGCCAGCAGCGCTACAGGGACGGATGGCTACACCTTC.